Sequencing of this T cell receptor (beta chain) was carried out in a study of shared clonotypes between healthy human individuals (TCRdb year 2020). Study-wide context: The cohort comprised a couple of women and three men aged 18 to 49 years. For each donor, CD4 naive and CD4 memory were each given three plates, CD8 naive was given two plates, and CD8 memory was given one plate. To estimate repertoire size and how much clonotype sharing occurs between individuals, the study deeply sequenced the blood TCR repertoires of several healthy adults. Different laboratories and diverse techniques were used to prepare libraries and sequence TCR repertoires, to increase sequencing depth and limit assay-specific biases. Between about 0.85 and 9.5 billion PBMCs per donor were obtained by leukapheresis. Overall study outcomes, separate from this receptor: Naive subsets generally had larger estimated clonotype richness than memory subsets did. Because the study included a small number of donors, the genetic and exposure-history diversity represented was limited. Across several donors, around 5% of naive CD4, over 3% of naive CD8, roughly 2.3% of memory CD4, and 0.3% to 0.45% of memory CD8 clonotypes were shared. Clonotypes shared by all four sorted-subset donors showed higher generation probabilities than non-shared clonotypes. Rarefaction of sorted-subset datasets indicated incomplete sequencing despite the large sequencing depth. Only blood was sampled, and tissue TCR repertoires likely differ from those in blood. Based on pairwise subsampling, the degree of clonotype sharing among donors was expected to be affected by sequencing depth.

CD8 naive samples were CD45RO-negative cells positively selected for CCR7, giving a CD45RA+CCR7+ population that excluded TemRA cells. The donors were healthy, HIV-negative adults who had no recently reported acute infections or vaccinations. All donors were Caucasian adults living in Nashville, Tennessee, USA. After blood collection by leukapheresis, PBMCs were isolated using Ficoll-Histopaque density gradient centrifugation and then cryopreserved in the vapor phase of liquid nitrogen. Analytical flow cytometry was used to check the purity and quantity of every magnetically sorted T cell population. From each sorted fraction, genomic DNA was isolated and quantified by UV absorbance on a Nanodrop 2000c. Using the deep immunoSEQ assay, multiplex PCR amplified TCR CDR3 regions from genomic DNA. Extracted genomic DNA from each cell subset was distributed evenly across all wells of several immunoSEQ 96-well plates, and each plate was treated as a replicate. For sorted subsets, approximately 200 ng of genomic DNA, equivalent to around 29,000 T cell genomes, went into each replicate PCR. Purified libraries were quantified with a Qubit 3.0 fluorometer, sized on a Bioanalyzer 2100, and re-quantified with the KAPA Library Quantification kit. Every immunoSEQ 96-well plate was sequenced on a dedicated single-read 150-cycle Illumina NextSeq 550 flow cell. The source study handled its data this way. Because only junctional sequences without quality scores were contained in the immunoSEQ output, filtering matching that applied to full-length reads could not be performed. To assign V/J genes and CDR3, sequences were annotated against IMGT germline references using PyIR, a Python wrapper for IgBLAST v1.9. Any read was removed if the V/J assignment was weak (E-value above 1e-6), the CDR3 was missing, or the read contained stop codons, out-of-frame junctions, or ambiguous translated residues. V3J clonotypes were defined as sequences sharing an identical inferred V gene, J gene, and CDR3 amino acid sequence. The percentage overlap between two repertoires was calculated by dividing the number of shared unique clonotypes by the size of the smaller repertoire. RTK rarefaction, the Chao1 estimator, and Recon v2.1 estimates of unobserved clonotypes were used to assess repertoire richness. OLGA was used to compute generation probabilities for all TCRbeta clonotypes that the gDNA method yielded from four donors. Imported from immuneACCESS, the table was reduced by TCRdb to in-frame sequences with V and J called. These copies leave out some clones; in studies compared against another copy, an unresolved V gene accounts for under half, and the cause of the remainder is not known. The D gene and trimming were derived from the DNA, and the V and J assignments and clone size from that table. The sample yields around 1.9 million clones; about 93% were counted once. Jointly, the top ten make up over 1.5% of the sample.

The count of this clone is one. Its antigen specificity is not known. No base quality information exists; no much larger clone differs at one position. In the same sample, other DNA sequences code for this CDR3. The CDR3 spans 13 residues, from the cysteine through the phenylalanine. Solely the CDR3 DNA is kept, with 39 bases framed from the first base. Looking up the germline V gene yields CDR1 SGDLS and CDR2 YYNGEE. V sheds 0 bases and J sheds 6 bases, leaving 9 bases between their ends. In this chain, TRBV9 is recombined with TRBJ1-2; perhaps TRBD1 is the D gene, with 5 bases matching. The origin of this receptor is a man aged 18 to 29 in good health. Some clones in this sample may be carry-over from other donors' samples. Sequences were obtained from naive CD8+ T cells from PBMCs. Taken with the paper, the label for cell subset or site translates to: CD45RA+CCR7+. The CDR3 region has the sequence CASSVGGADGYTF. Here is the DNA: TGTGCCAGCAGCGTAGGGGGCGCCGATGGCTACACCTTC. The CDR3, completed at both ends by the reference TRBV9 and TRBJ1-2 genes, gives the full variable domain DSGVTQTPKHLITATGQRVTLRCSPRSGDLSVYWYQQSLDQGLQFLIQYYNGEERAKGNILERFSAQQFPDLHSELNLSSLELGDSALYFCASSVGGADGYTFGSGTRLTVV.